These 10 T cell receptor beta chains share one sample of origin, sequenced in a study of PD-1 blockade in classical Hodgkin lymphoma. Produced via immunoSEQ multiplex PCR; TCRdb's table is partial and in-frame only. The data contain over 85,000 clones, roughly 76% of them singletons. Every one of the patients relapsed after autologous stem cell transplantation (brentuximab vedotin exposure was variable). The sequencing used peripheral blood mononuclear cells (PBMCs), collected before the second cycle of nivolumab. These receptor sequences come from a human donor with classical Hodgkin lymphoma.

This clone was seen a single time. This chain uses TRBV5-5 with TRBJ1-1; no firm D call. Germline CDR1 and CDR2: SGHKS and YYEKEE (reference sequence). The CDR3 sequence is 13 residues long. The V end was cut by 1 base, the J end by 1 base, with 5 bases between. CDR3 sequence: CASSLTGNTEAFF. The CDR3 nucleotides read TGTGCCAGCAGCTTGACGGGGAACACTGAAGCTTTCTTT. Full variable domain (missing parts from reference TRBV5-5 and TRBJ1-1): DAGVTQSPTHLIKTRGQQVTLRCSPISGHKSVSWYQQVLGQGPQFIFQYYEKEERGRGNFPDRFSARQFPNYSSELNVNALLLGDSALYLCASSLTGNTEAFFGQGTRLTVV.

CDR3 in amino acids: CASSLGLAGVGRELFF. In DNA, the CDR3 is TGTGCCAGCAGCTTGGGACTAGCGGGAGTAGGACGGGAGCTGTTTTTT. The chain combines TRBV5-4 with TRBJ2-2; 12 nucleotides agree with TRBD2. V lost 0 bases to trimming and J lost 9 bases; unmatched junction nucleotides: 6. Germline V gene data show CDR1 as SGHNT and CDR2 as YYREEE (reference sequence). This CDR3 spans 16 amino acids.

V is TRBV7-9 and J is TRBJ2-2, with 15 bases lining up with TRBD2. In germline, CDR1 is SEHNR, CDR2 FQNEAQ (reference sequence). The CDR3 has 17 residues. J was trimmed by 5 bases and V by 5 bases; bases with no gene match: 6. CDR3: CASSPYGTSGRTGELFF. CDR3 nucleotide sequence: TGTGCCAGCAGCCCCTACGGGACTAGCGGGAGGACCGGGGAGCTGTTTTTT.

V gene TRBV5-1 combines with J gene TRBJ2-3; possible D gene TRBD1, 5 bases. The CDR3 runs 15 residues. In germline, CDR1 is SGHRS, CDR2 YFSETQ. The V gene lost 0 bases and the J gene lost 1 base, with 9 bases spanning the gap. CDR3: CASSLEGVGTDTQYF. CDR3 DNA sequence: TGCGCCAGCAGCTTGGAAGGGGTTGGCACAGATACGCAGTATTTT. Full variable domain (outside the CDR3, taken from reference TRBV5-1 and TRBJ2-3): KAGVTQTPRYLIKTRGQQVTLSCSPISGHRSVSWYQQTPGQGLQFLFEYFSETQRNKGNFPGRFSGRQFSNSRSEMNVSTLELGDSALYLCASSLEGVGTDTQYFGPGTRLTVL.

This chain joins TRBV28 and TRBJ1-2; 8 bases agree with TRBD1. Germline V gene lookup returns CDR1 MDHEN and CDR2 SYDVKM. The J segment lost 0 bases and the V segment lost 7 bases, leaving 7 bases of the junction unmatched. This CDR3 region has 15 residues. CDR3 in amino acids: CASTHSGGANYGYTF. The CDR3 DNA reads TGTGCCAGCACCCATTCAGGGGGCGCTAACTATGGCTACACCTTC.

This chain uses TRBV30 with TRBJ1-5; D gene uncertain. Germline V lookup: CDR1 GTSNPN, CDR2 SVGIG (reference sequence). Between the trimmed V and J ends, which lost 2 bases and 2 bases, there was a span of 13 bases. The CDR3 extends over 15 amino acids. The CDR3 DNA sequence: TGTGCCTGGAGTCTGGGGTTAGGGCGCAATCAGCCCCAGCATTTT. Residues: CAWSLGLGRNQPQHF. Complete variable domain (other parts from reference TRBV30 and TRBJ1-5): SQTIHQWPATLVQPVGSPLSLECTVEGTSNPNLYWYRQAAGRGLQLLFYSVGIGQISSEVPQNLSASRPQDRQFILSSKKLLLSDSGFYLCAWSLGLGRNQPQHFGDGTRLSIL.

CDR3: CASSLSIPGVVEQFF. The CDR3 coding sequence is TGCGCCAGCAGCTTGAGTATCCCCGGTGTGGTTGAGCAGTTCTTC. The rearrangement uses TRBV5-1 and TRBJ2-1; no definite D call. This CDR3 has 15 residues. Germline CDR1 reads SGHRS; CDR2 reads YFSETQ. The V end was cut by 1 base, the J end by 9 bases, with 17 bases between.

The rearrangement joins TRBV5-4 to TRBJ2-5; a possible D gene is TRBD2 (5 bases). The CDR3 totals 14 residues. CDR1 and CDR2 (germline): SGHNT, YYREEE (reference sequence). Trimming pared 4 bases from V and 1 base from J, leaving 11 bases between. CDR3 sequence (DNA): TGTGCCAGCAGCGATCCGAGGGCCCAAGAGACCCAGTACTTC. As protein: CASSDPRAQETQYF.

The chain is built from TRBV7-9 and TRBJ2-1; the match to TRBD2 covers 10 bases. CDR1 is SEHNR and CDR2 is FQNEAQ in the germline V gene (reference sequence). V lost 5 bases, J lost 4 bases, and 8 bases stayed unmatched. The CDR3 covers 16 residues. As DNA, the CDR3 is TGTGCCAGCAGCCAGATAGCGGGAGGCGGTTACAATGAGCAGTTCTTC. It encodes CASSQIAGGGYNEQFF. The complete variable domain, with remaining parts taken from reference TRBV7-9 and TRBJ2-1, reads DTGVSQNPRHKITKRGQNVTFRCDPISEHNRLYWYRQTLGQGPEFLTYFQNEAQLEKSRLLSDRFSAERPKGSFSTLEIQRTEQGDSAMYLCASSQIAGGGYNEQFFGPGTRLTVL.

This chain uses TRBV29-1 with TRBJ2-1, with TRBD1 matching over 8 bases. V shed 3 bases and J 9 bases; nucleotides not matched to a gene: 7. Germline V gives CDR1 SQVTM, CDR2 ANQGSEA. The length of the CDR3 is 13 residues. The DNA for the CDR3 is TGCAGCGTTGAGGACGGCAGGGGGCCTGAGCAGTTCTTC. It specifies CSVEDGRGPEQFF.